The rows below give T cell receptor beta chains drawn from one sample of a study of T cell repertoires in cytomegalovirus infection. These receptors have no known antigen. TCRdb itself ran the reads through MiXCR, one entry per CDR3 protein. The sample has approximately 390,000 distinct CDR3 sequences, about a third seen once. The sample was cultured PBMCs, taken from culture after CMV antigen stimulation. All receptors come from a human donor in good health (CMV status not recorded). Some clones in this sample may be carry-over from other donors' samples. Both conserved end residues are part of each CDR3. Size is stated for part of the rows, as once, few or many counts, or as a class when the clone is expanded.

clone size	V gene	J gene	CDR3 protein
-	TRBV7-9	TRBJ1-1	CASSPGPLGTEAFF
few	TRBV7-2	TRBJ1-2	CASSLGGRGGDGYTF
-	TRBV4-1	TRBJ1-2	CASSQPPRDWDGYTF
-	TRBV2	TRBJ2-3	CASSALHHTQYF
few	TRBV6-5	TRBJ2-5	CASSPPGGRETQYF
few	TRBV7-3	TRBJ2-5	CASSGGSGTEETQYF
-	TRBV7-2	TRBJ2-3	CASSRVRSITDTQYF
many	TRBV7-7	TRBJ2-2	CASSETITGELFF
-	TRBV7-3	TRBJ2-2	CASSAQAVENTGELFF
few	TRBV5-4	TRBJ2-2	CASSLASETGELFF
few	TRBV4-1	TRBJ1-5	CASSQDQGDRNQPQHF
-	TRBV12-5	TRBJ2-1	CASGFGSGRAGEQFF
-	TRBV20-1	TRBJ1-4	CSARDGTVNEKLFF
few	TRBV7-9	TRBJ1-2	CASSYTGLLNYGYTF
-	TRBV5-5	TRBJ2-2	CASSLYRGSTGELFF
once	TRBV20-1	TRBJ2-3	CSARGVLQERADTQYF
-	TRBV6-8	TRBJ2-3	CASSRLATSPTDTQYF
few	TRBV20-1	TRBJ2-5	CSASPIGTSETQETQYF
few	TRBV25-1	TRBJ2-1	CASSEVLHPASNEQFF
few	TRBV19	TRBJ2-1	CASSLPDFYNEQFF
-	TRBV10-3	TRBJ2-1	CAITLGHPLDNEQFF
few	TRBV7-2	TRBJ1-2	CASSLEGESNYGYTF
-	TRBV30	TRBJ1-1	CAWSDRTPGITDTEAFF
-	TRBV20-1	TRBJ2-1	CSASQTSKNQFTYNEQFF
-	TRBV28	TRBJ1-1	CASRTANTEAFF
-	TRBV10-3	TRBJ2-7	CAISDPPGLAGGRSSYEQYF
-	TRBV24-1	TRBJ2-2	CATSDQDRVTGELFF
once	TRBV28	TRBJ1-2	CASSLYGGQGYGYTF
many	TRBV7-9	TRBJ2-3	CASSLYGPADTQYF
few	TRBV20-1	TRBJ2-1	CSARDLIRDTFNEQFF
few	TRBV7-2	TRBJ2-3	CASSLAARLSTDTQYF
few	TRBV7-2	TRBJ2-7	CASSPPRLARSSYEQYF
once	TRBV6-4	TRBJ2-7	CASSVDLWLPSYEQYF
few	TRBV18	TRBJ1-1	CASSPPFLGRSEAFF
few	TRBV12-3/TRBV12-4	TRBJ2-2	CASSLQGTTGELFF
-	TRBV4-3	TRBJ2-1	CASSQDPAGGSYNEQFF
-	TRBV29-1	TRBJ2-5	CSVGLGQETQYF
many	TRBV7-2	TRBJ2-1	CASSRDFASYNEQFF
-	TRBV18	TRBJ2-1	CASSPAQVLGEQFF
-	TRBV27	TRBJ1-1	CASSFLGQTNTEAFF
-	TRBV28	TRBJ2-1	CASSLRSTSHNEQFF
-	TRBV19	TRBJ1-6	CASTLKSSYNSPLHF
-	TRBV7-8	TRBJ2-1	CASSASPLRKNDNEQFF
-	TRBV11-2	TRBJ2-1	CASSTGLAGNNEQFF
many	TRBV7-6	TRBJ2-7	CASSLTVGGREEQYF